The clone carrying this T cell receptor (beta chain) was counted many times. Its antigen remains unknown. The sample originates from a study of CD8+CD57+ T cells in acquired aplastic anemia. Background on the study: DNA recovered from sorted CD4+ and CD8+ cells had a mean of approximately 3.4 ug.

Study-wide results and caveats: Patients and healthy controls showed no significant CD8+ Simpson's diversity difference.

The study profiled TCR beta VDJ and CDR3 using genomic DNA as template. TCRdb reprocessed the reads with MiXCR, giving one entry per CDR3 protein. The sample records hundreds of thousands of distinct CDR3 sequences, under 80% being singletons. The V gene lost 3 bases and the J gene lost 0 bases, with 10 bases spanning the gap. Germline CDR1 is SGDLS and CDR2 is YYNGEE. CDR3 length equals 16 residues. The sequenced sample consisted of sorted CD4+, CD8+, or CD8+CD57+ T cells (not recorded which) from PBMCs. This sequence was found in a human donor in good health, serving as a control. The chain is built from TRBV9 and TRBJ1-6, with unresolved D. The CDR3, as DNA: TGTGCCAGCAGCGCGACCGGCGGCTCCTATAATTCACCCCTCCACTTT. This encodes CASSATGGSYNSPLHF.